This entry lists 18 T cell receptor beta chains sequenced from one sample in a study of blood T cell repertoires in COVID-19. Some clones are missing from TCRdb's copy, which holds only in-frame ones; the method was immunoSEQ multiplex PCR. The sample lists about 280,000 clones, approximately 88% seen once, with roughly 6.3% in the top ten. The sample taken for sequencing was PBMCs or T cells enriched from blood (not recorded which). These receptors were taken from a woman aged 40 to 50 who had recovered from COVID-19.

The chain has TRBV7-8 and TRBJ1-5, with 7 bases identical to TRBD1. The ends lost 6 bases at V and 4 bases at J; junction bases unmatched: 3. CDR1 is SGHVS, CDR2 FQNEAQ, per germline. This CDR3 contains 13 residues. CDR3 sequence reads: CASSIQGNQPQHF. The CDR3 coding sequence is TGTGCCAGCAGTATACAGGGGAATCAGCCCCAGCATTTT.

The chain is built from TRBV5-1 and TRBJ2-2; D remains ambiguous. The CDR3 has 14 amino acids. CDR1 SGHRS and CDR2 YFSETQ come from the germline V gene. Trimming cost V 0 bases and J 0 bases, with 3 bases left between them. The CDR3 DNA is TGCGCCAGCAGCTTGGCCGCGAACACCGGGGAGCTGTTTTTT. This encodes CASSLAANTGELFF. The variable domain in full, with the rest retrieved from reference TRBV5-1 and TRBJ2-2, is KAGVTQTPRYLIKTRGQQVTLSCSPISGHRSVSWYQQTPGQGLQFLFEYFSETQRNKGNFPGRFSGRQFSNSRSEMNVSTLELGDSALYLCASSLAANTGELFFGEGSRLTVL.

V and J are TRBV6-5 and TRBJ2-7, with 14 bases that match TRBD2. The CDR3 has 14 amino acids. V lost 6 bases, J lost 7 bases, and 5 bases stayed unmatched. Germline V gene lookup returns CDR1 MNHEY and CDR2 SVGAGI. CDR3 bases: TGTGCCAGCAGAACCGGGACTAGCGGGAGAGAGCAGTACTTC. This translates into CASRTGTSGREQYF.

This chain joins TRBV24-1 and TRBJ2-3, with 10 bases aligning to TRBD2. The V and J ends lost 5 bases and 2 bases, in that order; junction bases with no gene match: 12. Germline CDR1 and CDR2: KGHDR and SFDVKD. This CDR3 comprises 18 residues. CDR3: CATSAASGSVSPTDTQYF. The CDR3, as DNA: TGTGCCACCAGTGCAGCTAGCGGGAGCGTTTCGCCCACAGATACGCAGTATTTT.

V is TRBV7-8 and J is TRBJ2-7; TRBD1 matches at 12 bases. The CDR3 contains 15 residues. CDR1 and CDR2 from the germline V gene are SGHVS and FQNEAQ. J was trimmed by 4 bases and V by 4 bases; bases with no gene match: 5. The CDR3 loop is CASSSPGQGAYEQYF. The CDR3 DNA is TGTGCCAGCAGCTCCCCGGGACAGGGGGCGTACGAGCAGTACTTC.

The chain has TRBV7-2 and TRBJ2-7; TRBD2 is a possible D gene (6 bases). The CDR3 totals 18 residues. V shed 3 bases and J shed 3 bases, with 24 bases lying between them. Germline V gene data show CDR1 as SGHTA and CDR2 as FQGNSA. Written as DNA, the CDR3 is TGTGCCAGCAGCTTTAGAACCATCGGGACTGAATCGTTCTACGAGCAGTACTTC. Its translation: CASSFRTIGTESFYEQYF. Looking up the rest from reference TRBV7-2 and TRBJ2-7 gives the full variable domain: GAGVSQSPSNKVTEKGKDVELRCDPISGHTALYWYRQSLGQGLEFLIYFQGNSAPDKSGLPSDRFSAERTGGSVSTLTIQRTQQEDSAVYLCASSFRTIGTESFYEQYFGPGTRLTVT.

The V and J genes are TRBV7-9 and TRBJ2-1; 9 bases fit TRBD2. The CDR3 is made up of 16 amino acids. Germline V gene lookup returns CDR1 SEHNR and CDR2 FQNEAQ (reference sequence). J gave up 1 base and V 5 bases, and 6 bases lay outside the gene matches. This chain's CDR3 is CASSGSGRGSYNEQFF. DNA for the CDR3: TGTGCCAGCAGCGGTAGCGGGAGAGGATCCTACAATGAGCAGTTCTTC. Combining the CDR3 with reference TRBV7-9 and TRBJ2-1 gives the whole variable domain DTGVSQNPRHKITKRGQNVTFRCDPISEHNRLYWYRQTLGQGPEFLTYFQNEAQLEKSRLLSDRFSAERPKGSFSTLEIQRTEQGDSAMYLCASSGSGRGSYNEQFFGPGTRLTVL.

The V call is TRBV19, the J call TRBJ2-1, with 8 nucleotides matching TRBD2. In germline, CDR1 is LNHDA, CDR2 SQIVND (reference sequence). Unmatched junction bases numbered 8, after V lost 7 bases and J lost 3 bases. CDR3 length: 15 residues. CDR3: CASNKIAGSYNEQFF. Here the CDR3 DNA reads TGTGCCAGTAACAAAATAGCGGGAAGCTACAATGAGCAGTTCTTC.

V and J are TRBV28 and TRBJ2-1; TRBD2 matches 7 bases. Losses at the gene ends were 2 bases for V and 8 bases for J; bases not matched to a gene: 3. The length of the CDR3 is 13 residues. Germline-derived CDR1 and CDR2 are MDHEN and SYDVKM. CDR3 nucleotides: TGTGCCAGCAGTTTAATGAGCGGGGATGAGCAGTTCTTC. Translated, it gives CASSLMSGDEQFF.

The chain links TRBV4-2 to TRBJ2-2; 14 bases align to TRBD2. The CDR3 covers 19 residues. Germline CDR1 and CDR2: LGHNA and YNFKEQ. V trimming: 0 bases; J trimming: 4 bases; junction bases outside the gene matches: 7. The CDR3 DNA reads TGTGCCAGCAGCCAAGAGCCGGGCGGACTAGCGGGAGGCACCGGGGAGCTGTTTTTT. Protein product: CASSQEPGGLAGGTGELFF.

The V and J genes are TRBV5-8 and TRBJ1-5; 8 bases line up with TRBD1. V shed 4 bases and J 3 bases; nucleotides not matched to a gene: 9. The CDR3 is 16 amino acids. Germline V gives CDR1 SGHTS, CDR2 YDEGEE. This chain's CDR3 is CASSAHRGGVNQPQHF. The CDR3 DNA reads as TGTGCCAGCAGCGCACACAGGGGGGGGGTCAATCAGCCCCAGCATTTT. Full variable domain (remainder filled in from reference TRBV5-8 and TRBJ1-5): EAGVTQSPTHLIKTRGQQATLRCSPISGHTSVYWYQQALGLGLQFLLWYDEGEERNRGNFPPRFSGRQFPNYSSELNVNALELEDSALYLCASSAHRGGVNQPQHFGDGTRLSIL.

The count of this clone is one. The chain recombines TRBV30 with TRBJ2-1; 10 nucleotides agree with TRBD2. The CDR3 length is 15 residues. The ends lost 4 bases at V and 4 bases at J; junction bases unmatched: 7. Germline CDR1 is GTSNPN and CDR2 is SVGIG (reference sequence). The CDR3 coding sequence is TGTGCCTGGACTCGGACTAGCGGAACATACAATGAGCAGTTCTTC. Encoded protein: CAWTRTSGTYNEQFF.

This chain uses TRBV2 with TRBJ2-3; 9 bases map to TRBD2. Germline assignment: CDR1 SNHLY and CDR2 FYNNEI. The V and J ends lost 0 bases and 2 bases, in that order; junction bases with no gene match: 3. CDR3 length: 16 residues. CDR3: CASSEASGSHTDTQYF. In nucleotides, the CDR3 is TGTGCCAGCAGTGAAGCTAGCGGGAGTCACACAGATACGCAGTATTTT.

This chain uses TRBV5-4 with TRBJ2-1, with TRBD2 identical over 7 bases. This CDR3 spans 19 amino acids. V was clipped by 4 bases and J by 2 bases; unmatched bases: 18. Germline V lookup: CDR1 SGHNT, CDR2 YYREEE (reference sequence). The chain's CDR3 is CASSPGEGLAPRPYNEQFF. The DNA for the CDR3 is TGTGCCAGCAGCCCCGGGGAGGGGTTAGCCCCCCGACCCTACAATGAGCAGTTCTTC.

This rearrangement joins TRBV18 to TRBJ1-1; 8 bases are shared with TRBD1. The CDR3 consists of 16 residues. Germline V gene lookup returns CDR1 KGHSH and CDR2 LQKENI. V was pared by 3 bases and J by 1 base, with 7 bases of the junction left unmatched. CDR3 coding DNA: TGTGCCAGCTCACCGGCCGGGACAGGTGCGAACACTGAAGCTTTCTTT. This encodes CASSPAGTGANTEAFF.

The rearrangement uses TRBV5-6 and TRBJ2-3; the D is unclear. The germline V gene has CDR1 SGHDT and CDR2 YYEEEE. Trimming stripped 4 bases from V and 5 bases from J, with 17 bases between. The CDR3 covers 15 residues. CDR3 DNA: TGTGCCAGCAGCCCGTGGAGTTTAGCTAGAGATACGCAGTATTTT. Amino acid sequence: CASSPWSLARDTQYF.

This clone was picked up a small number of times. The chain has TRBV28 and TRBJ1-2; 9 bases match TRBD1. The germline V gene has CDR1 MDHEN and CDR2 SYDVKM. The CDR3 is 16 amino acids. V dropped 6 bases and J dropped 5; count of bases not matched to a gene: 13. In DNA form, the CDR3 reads TGTGCCAGCAGATTCTACAATCCGGGACAGGGATATGGCTACACCTTC. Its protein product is CASRFYNPGQGYGYTF.

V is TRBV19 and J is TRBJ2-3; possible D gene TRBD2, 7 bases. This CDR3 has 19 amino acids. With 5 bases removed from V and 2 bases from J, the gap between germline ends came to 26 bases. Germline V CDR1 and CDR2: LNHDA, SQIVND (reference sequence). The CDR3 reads CASSSPLRGGLDPTDTQYF. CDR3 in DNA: TGTGCCAGTAGTTCCCCTCTGAGGGGGGGCTTGGATCCCACAGATACGCAGTATTTT.